Sequencing of this TCR beta chain was carried out in a study of regulatory T cells in long-lasting Graves disease. Combining iRepertoire HTBI primers with Arm-PCR of CDR3 regions, the authors built TCR beta libraries. TCRdb fed the multiplex PCR reads into MiXCR, producing one record per CDR3 protein. The data hold just over 600,000 distinct CDR3 sequences, with roughly 15% observed a single time. This clonotype was detected a few times. The time point is: newly diagnosed GD, antithyroid drugs for less than 3 months. From RNA extracted from PBMCs, the TCR library was made. J lost 9 bases, V lost 1 base, and 15 bases had no gene match. The V gene's germline CDR1 is MGHDK and CDR2 SYGVNS. The CDR3 has 17 residues. The sample also formed part of further work on T cells in Graves' hyperthyroidism and ophthalmopathy.

Sequencing was performed on peripheral blood mononuclear cells (PBMCs), taken at new diagnosis, from a patient treated with antithyroid drugs. This sequence was found in a woman aged 30 to 39 with Graves disease. J is TRBJ2-5 and V is TRBV25-1; 9 bases align to TRBD2. The CDR3 nucleotides read TGTGCCAGCAGTGAATTGGAGTTTGGCGGGAGGGCCGTGTCCCAGTACTTC. As protein: CASSELEFGGRAVSQYF. Supplemented by reference TRBV25-1 and TRBJ2-5, the full variable domain reads EADIYQTPRYLVIGTGKKITLECSQTMGHDKMYWYQQDPGMELHLIHYSYGVNSTEKGDLSSESTVSRIRTEHFPLTLESARPSHTSQYLCASSELEFGGRAVSQYFGPGTRLLVL.